Presented here are 9 T cell receptor beta chains from one specimen sequenced in a study of TIL therapy for anti-PD-1-resistant metastatic lung cancer. Time point described: pre-treatment sample, taken before nivolumab and TIL therapy. The tumor samples were excised metastases, mostly pleural nodules or supraclavicular lymph nodes. This was the immunoSEQ v3 assay. Here immunoSEQ multiplex PCR was the method, and the copy in TCRdb shows in-frame clones only, minus some. The profile shows about 10,000 clones, 55% to 70% of them singletons. The sample here was tumor tissue, taken at baseline. These receptors all come from a person aged 25-80 years with non-small cell lung cancer.

This clone has only a few counts. This chain connects TRBV28 to TRBJ1-5; 7 nucleotides agree with TRBD1. Germline CDR1 reads MDHEN; CDR2 reads SYDVKM. The V gene end was trimmed by 7 bases and the J gene end by 5 bases; junction bases not matched to a gene: 11. CDR3 length: 15 residues. CDR3 coding DNA: TGTGCCAGCACTCTAACAGGGGAGGGACATCAGCCCCAGCATTTT. It encodes CASTLTGEGHQPQHF.

V gene TRBV7-2 combines with J gene TRBJ1-2; D might be TRBD1 (6 bases). The V and J ends lost 3 bases and 4 bases respectively, with 9 bases between them. The CDR3 covers 13 residues. Germline CDR1 and CDR2: SGHTA and FQGNSA. CDR3 region: CASSFEGVYGYTF. In DNA form, the CDR3 reads TGTGCCAGCAGCTTTGAGGGGGTCTATGGCTACACCTTC.

V usage is TRBV2 and J usage is TRBJ1-1; no definite D call. The V and J ends lost 2 bases and 1 base respectively, with 20 bases between them. Germline V gene data show CDR1 as SNHLY and CDR2 as FYNNEI. This CDR3 is built from 18 residues. The CDR3 spells CASSEPTTLRPGNTEAFF. The DNA of the CDR3 is TGTGCCAGCAGTGAACCCACCACTCTGCGGCCGGGGAACACTGAAGCTTTCTTT.

The rearrangement joins TRBV7-2 to TRBJ1-2; weak D call: TRBD1 (5 bases). The CDR3 has 15 amino acids. Germline values: CDR1 SGHTA, CDR2 FQGNSA. The V end was cut by 5 bases, the J end by 0 bases, with 13 bases between. This chain's CDR3 is CASSLGGAANYGYTF. CDR3 in DNA: TGTGCCAGCAGCCTTGGCGGGGCAGCTAACTATGGCTACACCTTC. The entire variable domain, with the rest obtained from reference TRBV7-2 and TRBJ1-2, is as follows: GAGVSQSPSNKVTEKGKDVELRCDPISGHTALYWYRQSLGQGLEFLIYFQGNSAPDKSGLPSDRFSAERTGGSVSTLTIQRTQQEDSAVYLCASSLGGAANYGYTFGSGTRLTVV.

This clone was found a few times. V is TRBV5-1 and J is TRBJ2-5; the D gene is possibly TRBD2 (5 bases). The CDR3 extends over 15 amino acids. Germline V CDR1 and CDR2: SGHRS, YFSETQ. Trimming stripped 0 bases from V and 2 bases from J, with 11 bases between. This CDR3 reads CASSLAGTSQETQYF. The CDR3 region has the DNA TGCGCCAGCAGCTTGGCCGGAACTAGTCAAGAGACCCAGTACTTC.

This chain connects TRBV30 to TRBJ1-6; unclear D gene. The CDR3 runs 14 residues. The germline V and J ends were trimmed by 2 bases and 7 bases, with 12 bases remaining between them. CDR1 and CDR2 (germline): GTSNPN, SVGIG (reference sequence). In nucleotides, the CDR3 is TGTGCCTGGAGTTGGGTTTATCCGAATTCACCCCTCCACTTT. It is translated as CAWSWVYPNSPLHF. The complete variable domain, with remaining parts taken from reference TRBV30 and TRBJ1-6, reads SQTIHQWPATLVQPVGSPLSLECTVEGTSNPNLYWYRQAAGRGLQLLFYSVGIGQISSEVPQNLSASRPQDRQFILSSKKLLLSDSGFYLCAWSWVYPNSPLHFGNGTRLTVT.

V is TRBV5-1 and J is TRBJ2-1; 8 nucleotides match TRBD2. The CDR3 sequence is 15 residues long. From germline, CDR1 is SGHRS and CDR2 YFSETQ. After removal of 0 bases from V and 7 bases from J, the junction contained 6 bases not matched to a gene. CDR3 in amino acids: CASSLASGSINEQFF. CDR3 sequence (DNA): TGCGCCAGCAGCTTGGCCAGCGGGAGCATAAATGAGCAGTTCTTC.

The chain is built from TRBV19 and TRBJ2-2; a possible D gene is TRBD2 (6 bases). CDR1 is LNHDA and CDR2 is SQIVND in the germline V gene (reference sequence). The CDR3 is 17 amino acids. V was clipped by 4 bases and J by 0 bases, with 15 bases between them. Written as DNA, the CDR3 is TGTGCCAGTAGTACTACCTTGCTAGCGACGAACACCGGGGAGCTGTTTTTT. It codes for CASSTTLLATNTGELFF.

This clone was seen once. The chain employs TRBV7-9 and TRBJ1-4; TRBD1 might be the D (6 bases). This CDR3 spans 15 amino acids. V gave up 8 bases and J gave up 6 bases, with 19 bases separating them. In germline, CDR1 is SEHNR, CDR2 FQNEAQ (reference sequence). The CDR3 DNA reads as TGTGCCAGCCTTCTCACGACCGGGGGCGATGAAAAACTGTTTTTT. Translated, it gives CASLLTTGGDEKLFF. Full variable domain (remainder filled in from reference TRBV7-9 and TRBJ1-4): DTGVSQNPRHKITKRGQNVTFRCDPISEHNRLYWYRQTLGQGPEFLTYFQNEAQLEKSRLLSDRFSAERPKGSFSTLEIQRTEQGDSAMYLCASLLTTGGDEKLFFGSGTQLSVL.